These 29 T cell receptor beta chains came from one sample sequenced in a study of blood T cell repertoires in COVID-19. The data were produced by immunoSEQ multiplex PCR, yet TCRdb's version contains in-frame clones alone and is incomplete. Altogether some 180,000 clones are present, about 86% being singletons, with the ten largest covering roughly 24%. Material for sequencing was PBMCs or T cells enriched from blood (not recorded which). All receptors come from a woman aged 40 to 50 in a cohort exposed to, infected with or recovered from COVID-19 (not recorded which).

The chain is built from TRBV5-5 and TRBJ1-2; D is unresolved. The CDR3 sequence is 20 residues long. Between the trimmed V and J ends, which lost 4 bases and 4 bases, there was a span of 32 bases. The germline CDR1 and CDR2 sequences are SGHKS and YYEKEE (reference sequence). CDR3 nucleotides: TGTGCCAGCAGCCCGGAGGTTTTTTTGGGGAAATTCGCTCCTTCCTATGGCTACACCTTC. Its translation is CASSPEVFLGKFAPSYGYTF.

The chain joins TRBV7-8 to TRBJ2-1, with 8 bases that match TRBD1. Germline loops: CDR1 SGHVS, CDR2 FQNEAQ. Losses at the gene ends were 5 bases for V and 9 bases for J; bases not matched to a gene: 12. This CDR3 contains 15 residues. The CDR3 DNA reads TGTGCCAGCAGCCTTGGACAGGGAGGTAAGGGTGAGCAGTTCTTC. This sequence encodes CASSLGQGGKGEQFF. The variable domain in full, with the rest retrieved from reference TRBV7-8 and TRBJ2-1, is GAGVSQSPRYKVAKRGQDVALRCDPISGHVSLFWYQQALGQGPEFLTYFQNEAQLDKSGLPSDRFFAERPEGSVSTLKIQRTQQEDSAVYLCASSLGQGGKGEQFFGPGTRLTVL.

The V call is TRBV6-2 or TRBV6-3, the J call TRBJ1-5; 9 bases are shared with TRBD1. This CDR3 has 19 amino acids. V gave up 2 bases and J gave up 1 base; unmatched junction bases: 12. Looked up from germline, CDR1 is MNHEY and CDR2 is SVGEGT. In DNA form, the CDR3 reads TGTGCCAGCAGTTACCCCCTCGACAGGGGGTTGAGGAGCAATCAGCCCCAGCATTTT. It encodes CASSYPLDRGLRSNQPQHF.

V and J are TRBV9 and TRBJ2-1, with a weak D call TRBD2 (6 bases). V was trimmed by 5 bases and J by 5 bases, leaving 17 bases between them. Per the germline V gene, CDR1 is SGDLS and CDR2 is YYNGEE. CDR3 length: 15 residues. CDR3 residues: CASRPPGGGDNEQFF. The CDR3, as DNA: TGTGCCAGCAGACCCCCCGGTGGAGGGGACAATGAGCAGTTCTTC.

The V gene is TRBV5-1, the J gene TRBJ2-7; D is perhaps TRBD2 (6 bases). CDR3 length: 13 amino acids. Trimming pared 5 bases from V and 0 bases from J, leaving 9 bases between. Germline CDR1 and CDR2: SGHRS and YFSETQ. The DNA for the CDR3 is TGCGCCAGCAGTATGGGAGGCTCCTACGAGCAGTACTTC. Amino acids: CASSMGGSYEQYF. The whole variable domain, filled in from reference TRBV5-1 and TRBJ2-7, reads KAGVTQTPRYLIKTRGQQVTLSCSPISGHRSVSWYQQTPGQGLQFLFEYFSETQRNKGNFPGRFSGRQFSNSRSEMNVSTLELGDSALYLCASSMGGSYEQYFGPGTRLTVT.

In this sample, this clone turned up once. This chain uses TRBV30 with TRBJ1-1, with TRBD1 identical over 8 bases. V was pared by 6 bases and J by 3 bases, with 6 bases of the junction left unmatched. The CDR3 sequence is 13 residues long. Germline V lookup: CDR1 GTSNPN, CDR2 SVGIG (reference sequence). CDR3 amino acids: CACRTGIHTEAFF. The CDR3 DNA follows: TGTGCCTGTCGGACAGGGATCCACACTGAAGCTTTCTTT.

The rearrangement links TRBV19 to TRBJ2-7, with TRBD1 matching over 9 bases. The CDR3 spans 14 residues. Germline trimming cut 10 bases from V and 6 bases from J; bases unmatched to any gene: 13. The germline V gene has CDR1 LNHDA and CDR2 SQIVND (reference sequence). For the CDR3, the DNA is TGTGCCACGGACCCGGGACAGGGAACCCGCGAGCAGTACTTC. Translation: CATDPGQGTREQYF.

On this clone: Mismatch with germline at one junction end may stem from a read error. This chain links TRBV12-5 with TRBJ1-1; maybe TRBD1 (6 bases). The CDR3 has 15 amino acids. Germline assignment: CDR1 LGHNT and CDR2 FRNRAP. This CDR3 reads CASGYWPGQPIVILF. The CDR3 nucleotides are TGTGCTAGTGGGTACTGGCCGGGACAACCTATAGTAATCCTCTTT.

J is TRBJ2-7 and V is TRBV5-8; TRBD1 matches 8 bases. CDR1 is SGHTS and CDR2 is YDEGEE in the germline V gene. The CDR3 runs 13 residues. The V segment lost 3 bases and the J segment 2 bases; nucleotides outside the gene matches: 1. DNA of the CDR3: TGTGCCAGCAGCTGGGGACAGGCCTACGAGCAGTACTTC. Protein sequence: CASSWGQAYEQYF.

The genes are TRBV10-3 and TRBJ1-1, with TRBD1 identical over 9 bases. Germline trimming cut 6 bases from V and 1 base from J; bases unmatched to any gene: 0. From germline, CDR1 is ENHRY and CDR2 SYGVKD. The CDR3 extends over 13 amino acids. CDR3 in amino acids: CAIRGQGNTEAFF. In nucleotides, the CDR3 is TGTGCCATCAGGGGACAGGGGAACACTGAAGCTTTCTTT.

This chain links TRBV7-8 with TRBJ1-5; maybe TRBD1 (6 bases). CDR3 length: 15 residues. Germline V lookup: CDR1 SGHVS, CDR2 FQNEAQ. Trimming stripped 0 bases from V and 6 bases from J, with 12 bases between. The CDR3 sequence: CASSLAGGGGQPQHF. For the CDR3, the DNA is TGTGCCAGCAGCTTAGCAGGTGGGGGCGGTCAGCCCCAGCATTTT.

V and J are TRBV27 and TRBJ1-2; 11 nucleotides agree with TRBD1. The CDR3 has 14 amino acids. V shed 8 bases and J 8 bases; nucleotides not matched to a gene: 10. Germline loops: CDR1 MNHEY, CDR2 SMNVEV (reference sequence). This chain's CDR3 is CASARGQGVLGYTF. The CDR3 nucleotides are TGTGCCAGCGCGCGGGGACAGGGGGTTTTGGGCTACACCTTC.

The chain carries TRBV10-1 and TRBJ1-1; D is ambiguous. CDR1 and CDR2 from the germline V gene are WNHNN and SYGVQD (reference sequence). This CDR3 spans 16 amino acids. V lost 2 bases and J 0 bases, leaving 13 bases between the germline ends. The CDR3 DNA follows: TGCGCCAGCAGTGAGGGTTTTTACGGGGTGAACACTGAAGCTTTCTTT. Amino acid sequence: CASSEGFYGVNTEAFF.

This clone has just a few counts. This chain joins TRBV4-2 and TRBJ2-7; 8 bases match TRBD2. The CDR3 consists of 17 residues. V was pared by 1 base and J by 3 bases, with 11 bases of the junction left unmatched. Germline V gives CDR1 LGHNA, CDR2 YNFKEQ. CDR3 bases: TGTGCCAGCAGCCAAGCTGGGGGCGGGGGGCTGATCTACGAGCAGTACTTC. This translates into CASSQAGGGGLIYEQYF.

V gene TRBV10-3 combines with J gene TRBJ2-7, with 8 bases that match TRBD2. The V gene's germline CDR1 is ENHRY and CDR2 SYGVKD. J gave up 3 bases and V 0 bases, and 4 bases lay outside the gene matches. CDR3 size: 15 residues. For the CDR3, the DNA is TGTGCCATCAGTGAGTCGTCTAGCGGGTTCTACGAGCAGTACTTC. Amino acids: CAISESSSGFYEQYF.

The genes are TRBV28 and TRBJ2-7, with D possibly TRBD2 on 5 matching bases. CDR3 length: 15 amino acids. The V gene lost 3 bases and the J gene lost 0 bases, with 12 bases spanning the gap. Germline values: CDR1 MDHEN, CDR2 SYDVKM. CDR3 residues: CASSFRESSSYEQYF. The CDR3 nucleotides read TGTGCCAGCAGTTTTCGGGAATCTAGCTCCTACGAGCAGTACTTC.

A single count supports this clone. V is TRBV5-1 and J is TRBJ2-4, with TRBD1 matching over 8 bases. The CDR3 is 13 amino acids. CDR1 is SGHRS, CDR2 YFSETQ, per germline. Trimming cost V 3 bases and J 9 bases; bases outside gene matches: 5. In DNA, the CDR3 is TGCGCCAGCAGCTCCGGACAGGGAGTCATTCAGTACTTC. This codes for CASSSGQGVIQYF. Using reference TRBV5-1 and TRBJ2-4 for the parts outside the CDR3, the full variable domain is KAGVTQTPRYLIKTRGQQVTLSCSPISGHRSVSWYQQTPGQGLQFLFEYFSETQRNKGNFPGRFSGRQFSNSRSEMNVSTLELGDSALYLCASSSGQGVIQYFGAGTRLSVL.

The chain has TRBV6-5 and TRBJ1-5; D ambiguous. Germline CDR1 is MNHEY and CDR2 is SVGAGI. The V and J ends lost 7 bases and 7 bases respectively, with 17 bases between them. The CDR3 length is 14 residues. The CDR3 reads CASIPAVEGQPQHF. The CDR3 bases are TGTGCCAGCATCCCCGCGGTGGAGGGACAGCCCCAGCATTTT.

J is TRBJ2-1 and V is TRBV5-1; TRBD2 matches at 7 bases. Germline assignment: CDR1 SGHRS and CDR2 YFSETQ. This CDR3 contains 15 residues. After removal of 0 bases from V and 6 bases from J, the junction contained 6 bases not matched to a gene. CDR3 coding DNA: TGCGCCAGCAGCTTGGCCGGACTAGATATCAATGAGCAGTTCTTC. As protein: CASSLAGLDINEQFF.

This clone was detected once. This sequence joins TRBV3-1 (or the pseudogene TRBV3-2) and TRBJ2-7; D is possibly TRBD2 (6 bases). The CDR3 is 12 residues long. CDR1 and CDR2 from the germline V gene are LGHDT and YNNKEL (reference sequence). V was trimmed by 6 bases and J by 7 bases, leaving 13 bases between them. CDR3 sequence: CASRAEGGEQYF. CDR3 nucleotide sequence: TGTGCCAGCAGAGCGGAGGGCGGAGAGCAGTACTTC.

V is TRBV25-1 and J is TRBJ1-5; no clear D. The V and J ends lost 1 base and 3 bases respectively, with 4 bases between them. Germline lookup yields CDR1 MGHDK and CDR2 SYGVNS. This CDR3 comprises 13 residues. CDR3 amino acids: CASSESYNQPQHF. The CDR3 region has the DNA TGTGCCAGCAGTGAATCCTACAATCAGCCCCAGCATTTT.

DNA for the CDR3: TGTGCCAGCCACAAAGGACAGGGGAGCAATCAGCCCCAGCATTTT. Encoded protein: CASHKGQGSNQPQHF. The chain recombines TRBV6-5 with TRBJ1-5; TRBD1 aligns across 9 bases. Unmatched junction bases numbered 6, after V lost 8 bases and J lost 1 base. From germline, CDR1 is MNHEY and CDR2 SVGAGI. The CDR3 runs to 15 residues.

V is TRBV6-2 or TRBV6-3 and J is TRBJ1-1; perhaps TRBD1 as D (5 bases). This CDR3 has 15 amino acids. CDR1 is MNHEY and CDR2 is SVGEGT in the germline V gene. Trimming left V 0 bases short and J 0 bases short, with 8 bases between. This chain's CDR3 is CASSYSRVMNTEAFF. CDR3 DNA sequence: TGTGCCAGCAGTTACTCCAGGGTTATGAACACTGAAGCTTTCTTT.

J is TRBJ2-3 and V is TRBV7-2; 7 bases agree with TRBD2. The junction had 8 bases not matched to a gene; V was cut back by 0 bases and J by 14 bases. The germline CDR1 and CDR2 sequences are SGHTA and FQGNSA. The CDR3 consists of 13 residues. The CDR3 protein is CASSLAVGGPWYF. CDR3 nucleotide sequence: TGTGCCAGCAGCTTAGCCGTGGGAGGGCCTTGGTATTTT.

V gene TRBV5-1 combines with J gene TRBJ1-1; D is uncertain. In germline, CDR1 is SGHRS, CDR2 YFSETQ. The CDR3 extends over 14 amino acids. Trimming stripped 2 bases from V and 1 base from J, with 9 bases between. CDR3 in DNA: TGCGCCAGCAGCTTCGCCGGTCAGAACACTGAAGCTTTCTTT. This sequence encodes CASSFAGQNTEAFF.

The chain has TRBV28 and TRBJ1-1, with a possible D match to TRBD1 (5 bases). The CDR3 totals 14 residues. V was clipped by 5 bases and J by 6 bases, with 16 bases between them. Germline V gene data show CDR1 as MDHEN and CDR2 as SYDVKM. The CDR3 region is CASSRGREMSEAFF. The CDR3 DNA reads TGTGCCAGCAGTCGTGGCAGGGAAATGTCTGAAGCTTTCTTT.

This chain links TRBV4-2 with TRBJ2-3, with TRBD2 matching 13 bases. The CDR3 length is 17 residues. Germline CDR1 is LGHNA and CDR2 is YNFKEQ. V was clipped by 3 bases and J by 4 bases; unmatched bases: 7. In DNA form, the CDR3 reads TGTGCCAGCAGCCATTCCTCCACTAGCGGGGGGGCAGATACGCAGTATTTT. This sequence encodes CASSHSSTSGGADTQYF.

V gene TRBV11-3 combines with J gene TRBJ2-1, with 9 nucleotides matching TRBD1. The junction had 6 bases not matched to a gene; V was cut back by 7 bases and J by 8 bases. The V gene's germline CDR1 is SGHNT and CDR2 YENEEA. This CDR3 has 13 residues. CDR3 residues: CASKRTGVHEQFF. The CDR3 nucleotides read TGTGCCAGCAAGAGGACAGGGGTCCATGAGCAGTTCTTC. Supplemented by reference TRBV11-3 and TRBJ2-1, the full variable domain reads EAGVVQSPRYKIIEKKQPVAFWCNPISGHNTLYWYLQNLGQGPELLIRYENEEAVDDSQLPKDRFSAERLKGVDSTLKIQPAELGDSAVYLCASKRTGVHEQFFGPGTRLTVL.

This chain uses TRBV12-3 or TRBV12-4 with TRBJ1-1; D gene unclear. The ends were cut back, 3 bases at V and 5 bases at J, with 7 bases in the middle. The CDR3 covers 12 residues. The CDR3 DNA sequence: TGTGCCAGCAGTTTCGAGTGGACTGAAGCTTTCTTT. It is translated as CASSFEWTEAFF.